This T cell receptor beta chain originates from a study of blood T cell repertoires in COVID-19 (TCRdb year 2020). In the study overall: The collaborator samples originated in the United States, Italy and Spain and spanned the acute and convalescent phases of COVID-19. The prospective study material was composed of cDNA or gDNA derived from T cells, B-cell-depleted T cells, or PBMCs. The dataset comprised deeply sampled blood TCRbeta repertoires from subjects exposed to, actively infected with, or recovered from COVID-19. The repertoires were made available in a free public database intended to serve as a resource for research on the immune response to SARS-CoV-2. Samples were obtained from the ongoing ImmuneRACE study (first 160 participants) and from 1,254 subjects provided by 6 global collaborators. A de-identified subject ID, COVID-19 status, age in years and sex were almost always included in the sample metadata. Where HLA class I and class II types were available, the types were taken from metadata supplied by the sample provider, not from assay-based typing.

TCRbeta CDR3 regions were amplified from genomic DNA using the immunoSEQ Assay, a bias-controlled multiplex PCR. The paper's processing steps were these. Nucleated cell counts per sample were estimated from amplification of reference gene primers within the assay. To quantify the absolute abundance of each unique TCRbeta CDR3 rearrangement, sequence reads were collapsed and filtered. For each sample, productive Simpson clonality was calculated as the square root of Simpson's diversity index over productive rearrangements. Here the immuneACCESS table is served through TCRdb, limited to in-frame sequences with V and J called. Missing clones are a known gap in these copies; in checked studies unresolved V genes cover under half, and the rest lacks a known reason. V and J calls plus clone size are reproduced from that table; the DNA served to infer D and trimming. Recorded for this sample are around 250,000 clones; over 75% of them occurred a single time. The biggest ten clones account for 3% to 3.5% of the sample.

V was cut back by 10 bases and J by 1 base, leaving a gap of 11 bases between them. The CDR3 has 13 amino acids, counting the end cysteine and phenylalanine. The read is trimmed to its CDR3 DNA, 39 bases read in frame from base 1. Reading the germline V gene (reference sequence) gives CDR1 LNHDA and CDR2 SQIVND. Regarding this clone: Its antigen remains undetermined. No clone much larger than this one lies a single base away; base qualities are absent.

Overall study results and their limits: Clinical and demographic metadata were provided uncurated, with the amount varying by source and participant.

Participants in the prospective study were aged about 18 to 95 years, lived in over 20 United States geographic areas, and enrolled through a virtual design. To assign participants to cohorts, the prospective study relied on clinical history that participants themselves reported in a screening survey and a study questionnaire. A participant counted as exposed if, within 2 weeks of entering the study, that participant had been in contact with someone who had a PCR-confirmed or clinician-diagnosed COVID-19 case. In the prospective study, whole blood, serum and a nasopharyngeal or oropharyngeal swab were collected from each participant by mobile phlebotomists. Participants in the prospective study had the option to provide additional blood draws and questionnaires over a 2-month period. Prospective study blood samples were shipped either frozen or at room temperature before DNA extraction.

Sequences were obtained from PBMCs or T cells enriched from blood (not recorded which). The receptor was isolated from a woman aged 40-49 years who had been exposed to COVID-19. The chain links TRBV19 with TRBJ1-3, with the D gene not clear enough to name. The DNA is TGTGCCACTTTTGCCCGGTCTGGAAACACCATATATTTT. It encodes CATFARSGNTIYF.